This T cell receptor beta chain was sequenced in a study of blood T cells in healthy people across ages. Whole-study findings and limits: Unsorted PBMC material precluded a definitive naive versus antigen-experienced comparison.

Combining a sample-barcoded 5' primer with a J-beta primer mix, a second PCR ran for roughly 7 to 12 cycles. No fewer than 2.5 million CDR3-containing paired-end reads came from each sample. TCRdb re-called the 5' RACE reads with MiXCR, one entry per CDR3 protein. In the table there are 650,000 or so distinct CDR3 sequences, around 50% of which are singletons. This clonotype showed up just a few times. The antigen is not known. Isolation yielded PBMCs, at least 6.5 million per sample, in every case. The sequence was collected from a woman aged 80 or over in good health. Sequencing was carried out using blood.

CDR3 region: CASSQPGTQETQYF. CDR3 bases: TGTGCCAGCAGCCAGCCCGGCACCCAAGAGACCCAGTACTTC. The chain recombines TRBV3-1 with TRBJ2-5; D is undetermined. In germline, CDR1 is LGHDT, CDR2 YNNKEL (reference sequence). V dropped 3 bases and J dropped 1 base, with 9 bases sitting between them. This CDR3 is 14 amino acids long.